Each of the 32 T cell receptor beta chains below was sequenced from the same sample in a study of neurological immune-mediated disorders. TCRdb re-analysed the 5' RACE reads in MiXCR, keeping a single row per CDR3 protein. The sample holds about 18,000 distinct CDR3 sequences; around 28% are singletons and the top ten take about 33%. Sequenced material: PBMCs. The receptor set was obtained from a man between 50 and 59 years old with HTLV-1-associated myelopathy (HAM/TSP).

This clonotype was seen only once. The rearrangement uses TRBV15 and TRBJ2-3; TRBD2 agrees at 7 bases. Germline lookup yields CDR1 LNHNV and CDR2 YYDKDF (reference sequence). The J segment lost 6 bases and the V segment lost 5 bases, leaving 5 bases of the junction unmatched. This CDR3 is built from 13 residues. CDR3 sequence reads: CATSRGLVDTQYF. The DNA of the CDR3 is TGTGCCACCAGCCGAGGACTAGTTGATACGCAGTATTTT.

This clonotype was picked up a small number of times. This chain joins TRBV7-9 and TRBJ1-1; TRBD1 matches 7 bases. This CDR3 has 18 residues. Germline CDR1 reads SEHNR; CDR2 reads FQNEAQ (reference sequence). V shed 5 bases, J shed 2 bases, and the junction held 17 bases outside the gene matches. The CDR3 nucleotides read TGTGCCAGCAGCCATTTAGCATTCCTAGGGGGCACCAACACTGAAGCTTTCTTT. It encodes CASSHLAFLGGTNTEAFF.

The V gene is TRBV9, the J gene TRBJ2-1; 9 bases fit TRBD2. Germline trimming cut 2 bases from V and 2 bases from J; bases unmatched to any gene: 2. The CDR3 covers 15 residues. Germline CDR1 reads SGDLS; CDR2 reads YYNGEE. CDR3 DNA: TGTGCCAGCAGCGTTGGCGGGGGGGCCTACAATGAGCAGTTCTTC. This encodes CASSVGGGAYNEQFF. Together with reference TRBV9 and TRBJ2-1, the CDR3 gives the full variable domain: DSGVTQTPKHLITATGQRVTLRCSPRSGDLSVYWYQQSLDQGLQFLIQYYNGEERAKGNILERFSAQQFPDLHSELNLSSLELGDSALYFCASSVGGGAYNEQFFGPGTRLTVL.

This clonotype was counted between two and nine times. The chain recombines TRBV7-9 with TRBJ2-3; no definite D call. The CDR3 consists of 15 residues. Germline values: CDR1 SEHNR, CDR2 FQNEAQ (reference sequence). V was trimmed by 5 bases and J by 2 bases, leaving 14 bases between them. The CDR3 loop is CASSPPGTLTDTQYF. Here the CDR3 DNA reads TGTGCCAGCAGCCCCCCGGGCACCCTCACAGATACGCAGTATTTT.

The rearrangement joins TRBV9 to TRBJ2-3; 9 bases are a match to TRBD2. V lost 0 bases, J lost 2 bases, and 1 base stayed unmatched. CDR1 and CDR2 from the germline V gene are SGDLS and YYNGEE. The CDR3 is 15 amino acids. The CDR3 here is CASSVGTSATDTQYF. The CDR3 bases are TGTGCCAGCAGCGTAGGGACTAGCGCCACAGATACGCAGTATTTT. Complete variable domain (other parts from reference TRBV9 and TRBJ2-3): DSGVTQTPKHLITATGQRVTLRCSPRSGDLSVYWYQQSLDQGLQFLIQYYNGEERAKGNILERFSAQQFPDLHSELNLSSLELGDSALYFCASSVGTSATDTQYFGPGTRLTVL.

This clonotype was recorded many times. The V gene is TRBV6-1, the J gene TRBJ2-5; D possibly corresponds to TRBD1 (6 bases). CDR1 and CDR2 from the germline V gene are MNHNS and SASEGT. Deletions cut 5 bases from V and 1 base from J, with 11 bases between. The CDR3 spans 14 residues. The DNA for the CDR3 is TGTGCCAGCAGTACCTGGACAGTCCAAGAGACCCAGTACTTC. Its translation: CASSTWTVQETQYF.

The chain couples TRBV5-1 to TRBJ2-5, with D hard to call. The CDR3 has 15 amino acids. The V end lost 0 bases, the J end lost 1 base, and 10 bases lay between the germline ends. CDR1 and CDR2 (germline): SGHRS, YFSETQ. The CDR3 reads CASSLAHAIQETQYF. CDR3 sequence (DNA): TGCGCCAGCAGCTTGGCACACGCCATCCAAGAGACCCAGTACTTC.

For the CDR3, the DNA is TGTGCCAGCAGCCCCGAGGGGCATGGTTCACCCCTCCACTTT. Translation gives CASSPEGHGSPLHF. This rearrangement joins TRBV5-4 to TRBJ1-6; tentative D call: TRBD1 (5 bases). V lost 4 bases and J 9 bases, leaving 14 bases between the germline ends. The CDR3 is made up of 14 amino acids. Germline-derived CDR1 and CDR2 are SGHNT and YYREEE (reference sequence).

The chain has TRBV20-1 and TRBJ2-1, with D perhaps matching TRBD1 (6 bases). The CDR3 has 15 residues. CDR1 is DFQATT, CDR2 SNEGSKA, per germline (reference sequence). V lost 5 bases to trimming and J lost 0 bases, with 14 bases between them. In DNA form, the CDR3 reads TGCAGTGCTGTCTCGGGACAAAGCTCCTACAATGAGCAGTTCTTC. Its translation is CSAVSGQSSYNEQFF.

This rearrangement joins TRBV5-6 to TRBJ1-4; D is perhaps TRBD1 (5 bases). The CDR3 has 13 amino acids. Germline CDR1 SGHDT, CDR2 YYEEEE. The V and J ends lost 4 bases and 8 bases respectively, with 12 bases between them. CDR3 in amino acids: CASSPTGGEKLFF. CDR3 coding DNA: TGTGCCAGCAGCCCAACCGGGGGGGAAAAACTGTTTTTT. Based on the CDR3 plus reference TRBV5-6 and TRBJ1-4, the full variable domain is DAGVTQSPTHLIKTRGQQVTLRCSPKSGHDTVSWYQQALGQGPQFIFQYYEEEERQRGNFPDRFSGHQFPNYSSELNVNALLLGDSALYLCASSPTGGEKLFFGSGTQLSVL.

This chain uses TRBV4-1 with TRBJ1-2; 7 nucleotides match TRBD1. CDR3 size: 14 residues. Germline-derived CDR1 and CDR2 are MGHRA and YSYEKL. J gave up 8 bases and V 3 bases, and 9 bases lay outside the gene matches. CDR3 sequence: CASSHGTGAEGYTF. CDR3 sequence (DNA): TGCGCCAGCAGCCACGGAACAGGGGCGGAAGGCTACACCTTC.

This clonotype was counted a few times. This rearrangement joins TRBV20-1 to TRBJ2-5; D is possibly TRBD1 (5 bases). The germline gives CDR1 DFQATT, CDR2 SNEGSKA (reference sequence). This CDR3 spans 15 amino acids. V shed 3 bases and J shed 4 bases, with 18 bases lying between them. CDR3: CSARASNRQGETQYF. In nucleotides, the CDR3 is TGCAGTGCTAGGGCCTCGAACAGGCAGGGAGAGACCCAGTACTTC.

This clonotype was seen only a few times. In nucleotides, the CDR3 is TGCGCCAGCAGCCGGCAAGAGGGCACTGAAGCTTTCTTT. The encoded protein is CASSRQEGTEAFF. This rearrangement joins TRBV5-1 to TRBJ1-1; D not certain. CDR1 and CDR2 from the germline V gene are SGHRS and YFSETQ. V lost 4 bases to trimming and J lost 4 bases, with 11 bases between them. CDR3 size: 13 residues.

This rearrangement joins TRBV5-1 to TRBJ1-2, with D maybe TRBD1 (5 bases). Trimming removed 1 base from V and 2 bases from J, with 12 bases in between. From germline, CDR1 is SGHRS and CDR2 YFSETQ. The CDR3 totals 15 residues. CDR3 bases: TGCGCCAGCAGCTTGTACCCGGAGGGGAACTATGGCTACACCTTC. Protein product: CASSLYPEGNYGYTF.

The chain uses TRBV5-1 and TRBJ2-3, with 7 bases lining up with TRBD2. Germline values: CDR1 SGHRS, CDR2 YFSETQ. J lost 2 bases, V lost 4 bases, and 10 bases had no gene match. This CDR3 has 16 residues. CDR3 loop: CASSPGTTWDTDTQYF. The CDR3 nucleotides read TGCGCCAGCAGCCCTGGGACTACCTGGGACACAGATACGCAGTATTTT.

This clonotype has ten or more counts. The CDR3 nucleotides are TGTGCCAGCATCCCCTCGGGACAGGCGGGAAATCAGCCCCAGCATTTT. Residues: CASIPSGQAGNQPQHF. J is TRBJ1-5 and V is TRBV6-1, with TRBD1 matching 8 bases. J lost 4 bases, V lost 7 bases, and 12 bases had no gene match. The germline V gene encodes CDR1 MNHNS and CDR2 SASEGT. This CDR3 spans 16 amino acids.

In its sample, this clonotype was seen a few times. The rearrangement links TRBV20-1 to TRBJ2-1; 11 nucleotides agree with TRBD1. The V segment lost 5 bases and the J segment 8 bases; nucleotides outside the gene matches: 11. This CDR3 spans 15 amino acids. Per the germline V gene, CDR1 is DFQATT and CDR2 is SNEGSKA (reference sequence). The CDR3 is CSAVDRGRSADEQFF. CDR3 coding DNA: TGCAGTGCTGTGGACAGGGGGCGATCTGCGGATGAGCAGTTCTTC.

This clonotype has just a few counts. The V and J genes are TRBV11-2 and TRBJ2-7, with D maybe TRBD2 (7 bases). CDR1 SGHAT and CDR2 FQNNGV come from the germline V gene. This CDR3 has 13 amino acids. V lost 6 bases, J lost 3 bases, and 12 bases lay in between. The CDR3 nucleotides read TGTGCCAGCAGTGTCGGGGGGCTCTACGAGCAGTACTTC. As protein: CASSVGGLYEQYF.

This clonotype has a handful of counts. The chain carries TRBV5-1 and TRBJ2-7; TRBD1 is a possible D gene (5 bases). The V end lost 0 bases, the J end lost 6 bases, and 13 bases lay between the germline ends. Germline V gene lookup returns CDR1 SGHRS and CDR2 YFSETQ. This CDR3 region has 14 residues. CDR3 DNA: TGCGCCAGCAGCTTGGGCCAGGGTTACGGCGAGCAGTACTTC. Its protein product is CASSLGQGYGEQYF.

Ten or more counts support this clonotype. The rearrangement joins TRBV20-1 to TRBJ1-1, with a weak D call TRBD1 (6 bases). The V end lost 0 bases, the J end lost 1 base, and 12 bases lay between the germline ends. There are 15 residues in the CDR3. Germline V gene sequence: CDR1 DFQATT, CDR2 SNEGSKA (reference sequence). The CDR3 region is CSARDRRGANTEAFF. The CDR3 nucleotides read TGCAGTGCTAGAGATCGTCGGGGGGCGAACACTGAAGCTTTCTTT.

The V call is TRBV29-1, the J call TRBJ2-7; D is ambiguous. CDR3 length equals 13 residues. Trimming cost V 7 bases and J 1 base, with 14 bases left between them. Germline loops: CDR1 SQVTM, CDR2 ANQGSEA. The CDR3 loop is CSACGYRSYEQYF. In DNA form, the CDR3 reads TGCAGCGCCTGTGGGTACCGGTCCTACGAGCAGTACTTC.

V is TRBV10-3 and J is TRBJ2-1; no clear D. CDR3 length equals 14 residues. CDR1 and CDR2 from the germline V gene are ENHRY and SYGVKD. The V end lost 2 bases, the J end lost 4 bases, and 9 bases lay between the germline ends. In DNA form, the CDR3 reads TGTGCCATCAGTGAGCCGAACTATTACAATGAGCAGTTCTTC. Translation: CAISEPNYYNEQFF.

The chain combines TRBV19 with TRBJ2-6; D perhaps matches TRBD1 (5 bases). Germline assignment: CDR1 LNHDA and CDR2 SQIVND (reference sequence). V gave up 2 bases and J gave up 0 bases, with 11 bases separating them. CDR3 size: 17 residues. CDR3 residues: CASSIQGPSSGANVLTF. In DNA form, the CDR3 reads TGTGCCAGTAGTATACAGGGTCCTAGCTCTGGGGCCAACGTCCTGACTTTC.

V and J are TRBV15 and TRBJ2-3, with 9 positions matching TRBD2. The J segment lost 0 bases and the V segment lost 3 bases, leaving 7 bases of the junction unmatched. This CDR3 comprises 17 residues. The germline V gene has CDR1 LNHNV and CDR2 YYDKDF (reference sequence). The CDR3 DNA sequence: TGTGCCACCAGCAGGGGCGTAGCGGGGGATAGCACAGATACGCAGTATTTT. This translates into CATSRGVAGDSTDTQYF.

The chain carries TRBV7-2 and TRBJ2-3; 9 bases are shared with TRBD2. The CDR3 consists of 16 residues. V trimming: 1 base; J trimming: 6 bases; junction bases outside the gene matches: 8. The V gene's germline CDR1 is SGHTA and CDR2 FQGNSA. The CDR3 region is CASSLGSGLAADTQYF. CDR3 nucleotide sequence: TGTGCCAGCAGCTTAGGGTCGGGACTAGCAGCCGATACGCAGTATTTT.

This clonotype occurred a few times. The chain links TRBV18 to TRBJ1-4, with 7 nucleotides matching TRBD1. Per germline, CDR1 KGHSH and CDR2 LQKENI. The V segment lost 3 bases and the J segment 5 bases; nucleotides outside the gene matches: 9. The CDR3 totals 16 residues. This chain's CDR3 is CASSPYRTGVNEKLFF. The CDR3 DNA reads as TGTGCCAGCTCACCGTATAGGACAGGTGTAAATGAAAAACTGTTTTTT.

The table lists this clonotype with many counts. This chain uses TRBV20-1 with TRBJ1-2; D not resolved. Germline loops: CDR1 DFQATT, CDR2 SNEGSKA (reference sequence). The CDR3 consists of 14 residues. Trimming shortened V by 6 bases and J by 8 bases, and 22 bases separated the two germline ends. CDR3 coding DNA: TGCAGTGCCAGGTGGCTGATTGGGGTCCAAGGCTACACCTTC. Protein sequence: CSARWLIGVQGYTF.

The CDR3 DNA reads TGCGCCAGCAGCTTGCAGTATGGAGCGCTTGGCAAAGAGCAGTACTTC. The encoded protein is CASSLQYGALGKEQYF. The rearrangement uses TRBV5-1 and TRBJ2-7, with D uncertain. This CDR3 region has 16 residues. The germline gives CDR1 SGHRS, CDR2 YFSETQ. V dropped 1 base and J dropped 7 bases, with 21 bases sitting between them. The full variable domain, its missing parts supplied by reference TRBV5-1 and TRBJ2-7, is KAGVTQTPRYLIKTRGQQVTLSCSPISGHRSVSWYQQTPGQGLQFLFEYFSETQRNKGNFPGRFSGRQFSNSRSEMNVSTLELGDSALYLCASSLQYGALGKEQYFGPGTRLTVT.

This clonotype was counted ten times or more. The rearrangement links TRBV27 to TRBJ2-7; tentative D call: TRBD1 (5 bases). From germline, CDR1 is MNHEY and CDR2 SMNVEV (reference sequence). The CDR3 is 16 residues long. Trimming stripped 4 bases from V and 3 bases from J, with 19 bases between. The CDR3 DNA sequence: TGTGCCAGCAGTTCACACCTCGGTGGGGCTGACTACGAGCAGTACTTC. It codes for CASSSHLGGADYEQYF.

This clonotype is labeled medium-sized. This sequence joins TRBV20-1 and TRBJ2-7; TRBD1 matches at 8 bases. Germline values: CDR1 DFQATT, CDR2 SNEGSKA (reference sequence). The CDR3 totals 15 residues. V lost 1 base and J lost 0; bases outside the gene matches: 5. CDR3 sequence reads: CSARVGDRSSYEQYF. CDR3 DNA: TGCAGTGCTAGAGTGGGGGACAGGAGCTCCTACGAGCAGTACTTC.

This clonotype has ten or more counts. V and J are TRBV20-1 and TRBJ2-7; no firm D call. V was shortened by 3 bases and J by 1 base, with 13 bases between the two germline ends. This CDR3 region has 14 residues. Germline values: CDR1 DFQATT, CDR2 SNEGSKA (reference sequence). In DNA form, the CDR3 reads TGCAGTGCTAGGGTGGCAGGAGCTTCCTACGAGCAGTACTTC. It codes for CSARVAGASYEQYF.

This clonotype appeared many times. The V call is TRBV7-3, the J call TRBJ2-2; D tentatively reads TRBD1 or TRBD2 (5 bases each). V was trimmed by 4 bases and J by 8 bases, leaving 14 bases between them. Germline CDR1 and CDR2: SGHTA and FQGTGA. The CDR3 contains 14 residues. The CDR3 spells CASSSSLGVGELFF. DNA for the CDR3: TGTGCCAGCAGCTCGTCACTAGGGGTTGGGGAGCTGTTTTTT. Based on the CDR3 plus reference TRBV7-3 and TRBJ2-2, the full variable domain is GAGVSQTPSNKVTEKGKYVELRCDPISGHTALYWYRQSLGQGPEFLIYFQGTGAADDSGLPNDRFFAVRPEGSVSTLKIQRTERGDSAVYLCASSSSLGVGELFFGEGSRLTVL.